This T cell receptor (beta chain) derives from a study of blood T cell repertoires in COVID-19. The wider study: T cells, B-cell-depleted T cells, or PBMCs provided the cDNA or gDNA that served as material.

Authors' methods: Estimation of nucleated cell counts relied on the amplification of reference gene primers. Measured with immunoSEQ multiplex PCR; TCRdb has only the in-frame clones, and not every one. The DNA gave D and trimming, while V, J and clone size come from that table. The table includes some 56,000 clones, 80% detected once. The V gene's germline CDR1 is SGHAT and CDR2 FQNNGV. V shed 11 bases and J shed 0 bases, with 5 bases lying between them. This CDR3 is 11 amino acids long. Sequenced input: peripheral blood. The rearrangement joins TRBV11-2 to TRBJ2-1; D remains unclear. The clonotype was recovered from a man in his 60s with acute or convalescent COVID-19. CDR3 protein: CAAGSYNEQFF. DNA of the CDR3: TGTGCCGCCGGCTCCTACAATGAGCAGTTCTTC. The full variable domain, completed using reference TRBV11-2 and TRBJ2-1, is EAGVAQSPRYKIIEKRQSVAFWCNPISGHATLYWYQQILGQGPKLLIQFQNNGVVDDSQLPKDRFSAERLKGVDSTLKIQPAKLEDSAVYLCAAGSYNEQFFGPGTRLTVL.